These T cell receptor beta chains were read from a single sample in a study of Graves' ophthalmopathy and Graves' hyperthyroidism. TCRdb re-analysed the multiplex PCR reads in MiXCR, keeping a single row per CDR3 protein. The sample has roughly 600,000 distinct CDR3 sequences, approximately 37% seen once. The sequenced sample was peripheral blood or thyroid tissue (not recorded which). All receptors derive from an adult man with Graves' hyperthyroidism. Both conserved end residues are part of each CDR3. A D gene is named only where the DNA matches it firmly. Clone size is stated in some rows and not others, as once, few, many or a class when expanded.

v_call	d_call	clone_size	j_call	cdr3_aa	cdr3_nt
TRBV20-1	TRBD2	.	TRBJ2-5	CSAKRGTQYF	TGCAGTGCTAAGCGGGGGACCCAGTACTTC
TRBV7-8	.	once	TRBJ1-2	CASGRRVGTNYGYTF	TGTGCCAGCGGGAGACGGGTGGGCACTAACTATGGCTACACCTTC
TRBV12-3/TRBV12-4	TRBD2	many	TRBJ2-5	CASSLLAGGHQETQYF	TGTGCCAGCAGTTTATTAGCGGGAGGGCACCAAGAGACCCAGTACTTC
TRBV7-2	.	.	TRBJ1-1	CASSLGLGLDTEAFF	TGTGCCAGCAGCTTAGGGCTGGGGTTGGACACTGAAGCTTTCTTT
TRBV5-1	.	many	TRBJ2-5	CASSLLAEETQYF	TGTGCCAGCAGCCTTCTCGCGGAGGAGACCCAGTACTTC
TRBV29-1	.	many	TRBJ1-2	CSYGQNYGYTF	TGCAGCTATGGACAGAACTATGGCTACACCTTC
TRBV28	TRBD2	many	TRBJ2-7	CASSFVPGTNSYEQYF	TGTGCCAGCAGTTTCGTCCCCGGGACTAACTCCTACGAGCAGTACTTC
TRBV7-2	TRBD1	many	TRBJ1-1	CATMDRGSAEAFF	TGTGCCACTATGGACAGGGGATCGGCTGAAGCTTTCTTT
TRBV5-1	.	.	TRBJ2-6	CASTREGARANVLTF	TGCGCCAGCACGAGGGAGGGGGCCAGGGCCAACGTCCTGACTTTC
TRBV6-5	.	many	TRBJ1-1	CASSERENTEAFF	TGTGCCAGCAGTGAAAGGGAGAACACTGAAGCTTTCTTT
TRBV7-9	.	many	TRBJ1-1	CASSPAGGPGTEAFF	TGTGCCAGCAGCCCGGCGGGGGGGCCGGGAACTGAAGCTTTCTTT
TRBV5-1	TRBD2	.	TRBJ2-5	CTSSGGTSGETQYF	TGCACCAGCAGCGGAGGGACTAGCGGAGAGACCCAGTACTTC
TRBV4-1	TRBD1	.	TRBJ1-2	CASSQLRGQTNYGYTF	TGCGCCAGCAGCCAATTGCGGGGACAGACTAACTATGGCTACACCTTC
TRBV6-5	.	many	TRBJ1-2	CASLGSDGGYTF	TGTGCCAGCTTAGGGTCGGACGGCGGCTACACCTTC
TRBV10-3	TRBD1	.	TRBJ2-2	CAIGTGGVDTGELFF	TGTGCCATCGGTACAGGGGGCGTCGACACCGGGGAGCTGTTTTTT
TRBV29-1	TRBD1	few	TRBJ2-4	CSVGGQGAGNIQYF	TGCAGCGTTGGGGGACAGGGGGCCGGAAACATTCAGTACTTC
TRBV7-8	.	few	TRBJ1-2	CASSLNYRVWGYAF	TGTGCCAGCAGCTTAAACTACCGGGTATGGGGCTACGCCTTC
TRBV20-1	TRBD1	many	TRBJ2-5	CSARDWGQQETQYF	TGCAGTGCTAGAGATTGGGGACAGCAAGAGACCCAGTACTTC
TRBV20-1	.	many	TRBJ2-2	CGTGEANTGELFF	TGCGGAACGGGGGAAGCGAACACCGGGGAGCTGTTTTTT
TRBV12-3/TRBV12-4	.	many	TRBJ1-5	CASSLRKGDQPQHF	TGTGCCAGCAGTTTAAGAAAAGGGGACCAGCCCCAGCATTTT
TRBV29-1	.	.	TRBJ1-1	CSVVLGGAGKTEAFF	TGCAGCGTTGTACTTGGGGGCGCAGGGAAAACTGAAGCTTTCTTT
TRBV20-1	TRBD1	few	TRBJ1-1	CSASPGQGGGTEAFF	TGCAGTGCTTCGCCGGGACAGGGGGGGGGAACTGAAGCTTTCTTT
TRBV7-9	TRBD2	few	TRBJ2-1	CASSLTSGEYNEQFF	TGTGCCAGCAGCTTGACTAGCGGGGAATACAATGAGCAGTTCTTC
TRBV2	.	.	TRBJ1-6	CASSDGQGRAPLHF	TGTGCCAGCAGTGATGGCCAGGGAAGAGCACCCCTCCACTTT
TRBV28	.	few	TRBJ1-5	CASNSGGFNQPQHF	TGTGCCAGCAACTCCGGAGGGTTCAATCAGCCCCAGCATTTT
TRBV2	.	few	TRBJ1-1	CASSPDRIRAFF	TGTGCCAGCAGCCCGGATAGGATCCGGGCTTTCTTT
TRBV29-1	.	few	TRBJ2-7	CSVVDNYEQYF	TGCAGCGTTGTGGACAACTACGAGCAGTACTTC
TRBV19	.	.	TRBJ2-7	CASSISSETYEQYF	TGTGCCAGTAGTATCTCTAGCGAAACCTACGAGCAGTACTTC
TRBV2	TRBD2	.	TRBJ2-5	CASSGVGGSRTETQYF	TGTGCCAGCAGTGGGGTGGGGGGGAGTAGAACCGAGACCCAGTACTTC